This TCR beta chain was sequenced in a study of blood T cell repertoires in COVID-19. The overall study: Samples came from the United States, Italy and Spain, spanning acute and convalescent COVID-19.

Per the original methods: Amplification with reference gene primers provided the estimates of nucleated cell counts. Some clones are missing from TCRdb's copy, which holds only in-frame ones; the method was immunoSEQ multiplex PCR. The DNA was the basis for D and trimming; V, J and clone size are from that table. The sample has under 200,000 clones; around 86% are singletons. Trimming cost V 4 bases and J 3 bases, with 15 bases left between them. CDR3 length equals 15 residues. CDR1 is MNHEY, CDR2 SVGAGI, per germline. The clonotype comes from a man aged 40-55 years with acute COVID-19. The V and J genes are TRBV6-5 and TRBJ1-1; possibly TRBD1 for D (6 bases). Sequenced: PBMCs or T cells enriched from blood (not recorded which). The CDR3 spells CASSSLQGLDTEAFF. In DNA form, the CDR3 reads TGTGCCAGCAGTTCACTACAGGGATTGGACACTGAAGCTTTCTTT.